The TCR beta chain described here comes from a study of OX40 agonist ivuxolimab in advanced cancers. Sequencing was performed with immunoSEQ multiplex PCR; in TCRdb, only in-frame clones are kept and a portion is missing. Of roughly 150,000 clones in the sample, around 94% were seen once. With V trimmed by 6 bases and J by 0 bases, 4 bases remained unmatched. The length of the CDR3 is 17 residues. CDR1 and CDR2 (germline): MGHRA, YSYEKL. With respect to this clone: What it binds is not known.

Overall study results and limits: The average count of expanded clones was higher among CD8+ T cells than among CD4+.

This TCR came from an adult with an advanced solid tumor such as melanoma, head and neck, liver or kidney cancer. The V gene is TRBV4-1, the J gene TRBJ2-1; 14 bases align to TRBD2. The sample here was CD4+ or CD8+ T cells sorted from blood, taken in a trial of the OX40 agonist ivuxolimab. The DNA of the CDR3 is TGCGCCAGCAGGACTAGCGGGGGGGCCGGCTCCTACAATGAGCAGTTCTTC. As protein: CASRTSGGAGSYNEQFF.